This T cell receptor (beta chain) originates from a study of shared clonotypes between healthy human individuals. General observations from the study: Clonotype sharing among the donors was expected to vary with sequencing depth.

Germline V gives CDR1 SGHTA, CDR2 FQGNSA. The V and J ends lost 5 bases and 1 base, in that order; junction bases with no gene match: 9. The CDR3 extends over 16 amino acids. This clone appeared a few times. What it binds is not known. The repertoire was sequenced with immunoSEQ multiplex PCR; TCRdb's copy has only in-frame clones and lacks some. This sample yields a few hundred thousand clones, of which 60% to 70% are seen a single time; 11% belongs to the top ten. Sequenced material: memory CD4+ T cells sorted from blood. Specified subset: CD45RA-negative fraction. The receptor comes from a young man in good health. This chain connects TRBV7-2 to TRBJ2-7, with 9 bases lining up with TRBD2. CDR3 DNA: TGTGCCAGCAGCGCCTACGCTAGCGGGGATTCCTACGAGCAGTACTTC. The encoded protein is CASSAYASGDSYEQYF. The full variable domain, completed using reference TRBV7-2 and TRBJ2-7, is GAGVSQSPSNKVTEKGKDVELRCDPISGHTALYWYRQSLGQGLEFLIYFQGNSAPDKSGLPSDRFSAERTGGSVSTLTIQRTQQEDSAVYLCASSAYASGDSYEQYFGPGTRLTVT.